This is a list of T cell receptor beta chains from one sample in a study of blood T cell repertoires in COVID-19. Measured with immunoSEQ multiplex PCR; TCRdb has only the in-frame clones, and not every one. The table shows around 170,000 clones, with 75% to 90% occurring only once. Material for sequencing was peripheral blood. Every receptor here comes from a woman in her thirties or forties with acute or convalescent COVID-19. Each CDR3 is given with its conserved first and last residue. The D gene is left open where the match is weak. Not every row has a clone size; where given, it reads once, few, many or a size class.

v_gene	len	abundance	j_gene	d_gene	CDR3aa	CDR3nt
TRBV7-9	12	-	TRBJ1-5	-	CAIETETGPQHF	TGTGCCATCGAGACAGAAACGGGGCCCCAGCATTTT
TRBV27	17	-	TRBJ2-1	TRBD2	CASSSRAGVVWYNEQFF	TGTGCCAGCAGTTCGCGAGCGGGAGTTGTTTGGTACAATGAGCAGTTCTTC
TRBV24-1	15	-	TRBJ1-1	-	CATSDSTTGNTEAFF	TGTGCCACCAGTGATTCTACGACAGGGAACACTGAAGCTTTCTTT
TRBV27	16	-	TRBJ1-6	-	CASSLKSGTGNSPLHF	TGTGCCAGCAGCCTGAAAAGTGGAACGGGGAATTCACCCCTCCACTTT
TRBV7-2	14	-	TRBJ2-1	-	CASSLRLALDEQFF	TGTGCCAGCAGCTTAAGGCTAGCGCTCGATGAGCAGTTCTTC
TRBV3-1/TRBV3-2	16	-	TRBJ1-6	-	CASSQEAGREGSPLHF	TGTGCCAGCAGCCAAGAGGCGGGCAGGGAGGGCTCACCCCTCCACTTT
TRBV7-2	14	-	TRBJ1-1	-	CASSPRGMNTEAFF	TGTGCCAGCAGCCCCAGGGGAATGAACACTGAAGCTTTCTTT
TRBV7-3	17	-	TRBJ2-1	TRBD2	CASSLTRTSGAYNEQFF	TGTGCCAGCAGCTTAACTAGGACTAGCGGGGCGTACAATGAGCAGTTCTTC
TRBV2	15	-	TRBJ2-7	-	CASSRQLGSSYEQYF	TGTGCCAGCAGTCGACAGCTTGGAAGCTCCTACGAGCAGTACTTC
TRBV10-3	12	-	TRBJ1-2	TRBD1	CATTGEHYGYTF	TGTGCCACCACAGGGGAACATTATGGCTACACCTTC
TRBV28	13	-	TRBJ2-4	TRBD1	CASSLRDRNIQYF	TGTGCCAGCAGTTTAAGGGACAGAAACATTCAGTACTTC
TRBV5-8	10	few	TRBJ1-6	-	CASSFRALHF	TGTGCCAGCAGTTTTAGAGCCCTCCACTTT
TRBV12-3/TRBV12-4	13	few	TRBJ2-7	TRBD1	CASSGQGVGEQYF	TGTGCCAGCAGTGGACAGGGCGTGGGCGAGCAGTACTTC
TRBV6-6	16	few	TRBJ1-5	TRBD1	CASSSRQGGGNQPQHF	TGTGCCAGCAGTTCCCGACAGGGGGGAGGCAATCAGCCCCAGCATTTT
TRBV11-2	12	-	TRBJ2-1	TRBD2	CASSLSGTSYLF	TGTGCCAGCAGCTTAAGTGGGACTAGTTATCTCTTC
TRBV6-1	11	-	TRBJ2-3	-	CASRHTDTQYF	TGTGCCAGCCGACACACAGATACGCAGTATTTT
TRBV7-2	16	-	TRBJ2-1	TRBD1	CASSEGSTGIDNEQFF	TGTGCCAGCAGCGAGGGCTCGACAGGGATAGACAATGAGCAGTTCTTC
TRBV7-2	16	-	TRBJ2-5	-	CASSLTRSPGRETQYF	TGTGCCAGCAGCTTAACCCGCTCTCCGGGTAGGGAGACCCAGTACTTC
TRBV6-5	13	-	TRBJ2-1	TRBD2	CATRGRAYNEQFF	TGTGCCACCCGCGGGAGGGCCTACAATGAGCAGTTCTTC
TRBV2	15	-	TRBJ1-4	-	CASNGQGLRNEKLFF	TGTGCCAGCAATGGGCAGGGCCTTCGTAATGAAAAACTGTTTTTT
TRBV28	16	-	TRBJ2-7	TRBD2	CASSLYPLAGSYEQYF	TGTGCCAGCAGTTTATACCCACTAGCGGGTTCCTACGAGCAGTACTTC
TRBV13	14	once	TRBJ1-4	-	CASSSGAGREKLFF	TGTGCCAGCAGCTCTGGGGCCGGTCGGGAAAAACTGTTTTTT
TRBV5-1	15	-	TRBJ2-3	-	CASSLGRSWPDTQYF	TGCGCCAGCAGCCTTGGGAGGTCATGGCCAGATACGCAGTATTTT
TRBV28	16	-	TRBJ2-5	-	CASSLFGAGSQETQYF	TGTGCCAGCAGTTTATTCGGCGCGGGATCCCAAGAGACCCAGTACTTC
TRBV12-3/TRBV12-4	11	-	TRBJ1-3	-	CASIAGNTIYF	TGTGCCAGCATAGCTGGAAACACCATATATTTT
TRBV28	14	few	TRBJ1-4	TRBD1	CASSQQGVGEKLFF	TGTGCCAGCAGTCAGCAGGGGGTAGGAGAAAAACTGTTTTTT
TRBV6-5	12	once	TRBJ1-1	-	CASRYPGTEAFF	TGTGCCAGCCGCTACCCCGGCACTGAAGCTTTCTTT
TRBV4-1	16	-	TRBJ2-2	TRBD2	CASSQSSGRFTGELFF	TGCGCCAGCAGCCAGTCTAGCGGGAGGTTCACCGGGGAGCTGTTTTTT
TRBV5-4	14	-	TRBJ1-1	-	CASGKDSLNTEAFF	TGTGCCAGCGGAAAGGACAGCCTGAACACTGAAGCTTTCTTT
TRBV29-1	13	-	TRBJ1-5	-	CSVAGQPNQPQHF	TGCAGCGTTGCCGGTCAACCAAATCAGCCCCAGCATTTT
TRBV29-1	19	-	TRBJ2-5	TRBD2	CSVEGLAGVTRVYQETQYF	TGCAGCGTTGAAGGACTAGCGGGAGTAACCCGAGTGTACCAAGAGACCCAGTACTTC
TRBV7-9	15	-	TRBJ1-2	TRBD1	CASSSSRTGVYGYTF	TGTGCCAGCAGCAGCTCTAGGACAGGGGTATATGGCTACACCTTC
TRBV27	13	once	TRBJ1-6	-	CASSLVFDSPLHF	TGTGCCAGCAGTTTAGTCTTTGATTCACCCCTCCACTTT
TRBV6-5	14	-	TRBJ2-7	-	CASSYLRQNYEQYF	TGTGCCAGCAGTTACCTGAGGCAGAACTACGAGCAGTACTTC
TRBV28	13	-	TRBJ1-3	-	CAITRGAGNTIYF	TGTGCCATTACTCGGGGGGCTGGAAACACCATATATTTT